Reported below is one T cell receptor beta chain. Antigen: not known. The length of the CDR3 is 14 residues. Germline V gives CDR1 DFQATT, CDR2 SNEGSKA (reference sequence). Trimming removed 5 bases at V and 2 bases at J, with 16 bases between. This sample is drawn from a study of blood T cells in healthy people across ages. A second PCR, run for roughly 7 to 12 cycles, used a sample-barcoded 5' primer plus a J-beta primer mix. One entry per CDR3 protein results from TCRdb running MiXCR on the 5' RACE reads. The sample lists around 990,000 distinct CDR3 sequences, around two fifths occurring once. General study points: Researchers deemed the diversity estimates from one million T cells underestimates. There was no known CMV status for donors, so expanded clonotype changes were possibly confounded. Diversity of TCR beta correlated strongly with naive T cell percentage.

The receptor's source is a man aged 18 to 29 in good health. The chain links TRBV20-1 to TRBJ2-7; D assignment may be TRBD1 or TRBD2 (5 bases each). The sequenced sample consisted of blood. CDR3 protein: CSAPAGRVAYEQYF. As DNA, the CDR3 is TGCAGTGCTCCTGCAGGGCGGGTAGCCTACGAGCAGTACTTC.